Below are 31 T cell receptor beta chains sequenced from a single sample in a study of CD8 T cells in Susac syndrome. The RNA, about 0.45 to 1 ug, was put through reverse transcription using random hexamers. MiXCR, applied by TCRdb to the immunoSEQ multiplex PCR reads, yields one record per CDR3 protein. This sample yields about 210,000 distinct CDR3 sequences, of which approximately 95% are seen a single time; 0.085% to 0.1% belongs to the top ten. The specimen was CD4+ T cells from PBMCs. All receptors derive from a human donor with multiple sclerosis.

The genes are TRBV12-3 or TRBV12-4 and TRBJ1-2; D is undetermined. The CDR3 is 12 residues long. V lost 3 bases to trimming and J lost 5 bases, with 7 bases between them. CDR3 bases: TGTGCCAGCAGTTTTCTGGGGTATGGCTACACCTTC. It yields the protein CASSFLGYGYTF.

This chain connects TRBV12-3 or TRBV12-4 to TRBJ1-2; no definite D call. The CDR3 covers 13 residues. V lost 5 bases and J lost 0, with 7 bases in between. CDR3 in amino acids: CASSPQANYGYTF. The DNA of the CDR3 is TGTGCCAGCAGTCCCCAAGCTAACTATGGCTACACCTTC.

This sequence joins TRBV7-2 and TRBJ1-5; D might be TRBD1 (6 bases). Trimming pared 5 bases from V and 3 bases from J, leaving 17 bases between. The CDR3 is 16 amino acids. CDR1 is SGHTA and CDR2 is FQGNSA in the germline V gene. CDR3 loop: CASSPGGAAYNQPQHF. The CDR3 nucleotides are TGTGCCAGCAGCCCTGGGGGGGCAGCGTACAATCAGCCCCAGCATTTT.

V usage is TRBV7-9 and J usage is TRBJ2-2; D uncertain. CDR3 length: 9 residues. Germline V CDR1 and CDR2: SEHNR, FQNEAQ (reference sequence). V lost 10 bases and J lost 7, with 4 bases in between. The CDR3, as DNA: TGTGCCACGGGCGGGGAGCTGTTTTTT. It yields the protein CATGGELFF. Using reference TRBV7-9 and TRBJ2-2 for the parts outside the CDR3, the full variable domain is DTGVSQNPRHKITKRGQNVTFRCDPISEHNRLYWYRQTLGQGPEFLTYFQNEAQLEKSRLLSDRFSAERPKGSFSTLEIQRTEQGDSAMYLCATGGELFFGEGSRLTVL.

This clonotype was found once. The chain carries TRBV4-1 and TRBJ2-3; 8 bases match TRBD2. CDR3 length: 19 residues. J lost 1 base, V lost 1 base, and 13 bases had no gene match. Germline CDR1 reads MGHRA; CDR2 reads YSYEKL. CDR3 amino acids: CASSQGRVRAGVGTDTQYF. The CDR3 DNA sequence: TGCGCCAGCAGCCAAGGGAGAGTTAGAGCGGGAGTTGGCACAGATACGCAGTATTTT.

V gene TRBV1 combines with J gene TRBJ1-2. TRBV1 is a pseudogene segment. The CDR3 spans 14 residues. CDR3 nucleotides: TGCACCAGCAGCCAAGAGGTCAGGTGGTATGGCTACACCTTC. This translates into CTSSQEVRWYGYTF.

V gene TRBV27 combines with J gene TRBJ2-1; D is ambiguous. This CDR3 is built from 17 residues. CDR1 MNHEY and CDR2 SMNVEV come from the germline V gene (reference sequence). The V end lost 0 bases, the J end lost 3 bases, and 15 bases lay between the germline ends. This chain's CDR3 is CASSLSPLGNLYNEQFF. CDR3 in DNA: TGTGCCAGCAGTTTATCCCCTCTGGGGAATCTCTACAATGAGCAGTTCTTC.

V is TRBV5-1 and J is TRBJ1-1; 7 bases match TRBD1. Germline values: CDR1 SGHRS, CDR2 YFSETQ. V lost 0 bases to trimming and J lost 8 bases; unmatched junction nucleotides: 7. CDR3 length: 14 residues. This CDR3 reads CASSLDAGTAEAFF. The CDR3 DNA reads as TGCGCCAGCAGCTTGGATGCCGGGACAGCCGAAGCTTTCTTT.

The chain carries TRBV23-1 and TRBJ2-1, with TRBD1 identical over 10 bases. TRBV23-1 has ORF status, its function being uncertain. The trim removed 4 bases at V and 8 bases at J, leaving 11 bases unmatched. The CDR3 has 16 residues. The CDR3 nucleotides are TGCGCCAGCAGTCGCCCCGGGACAGGGGATTGCGATGAGCAGTTCTTC. Encoded protein: CASSRPGTGDCDEQFF.

This sequence joins TRBV29-1 and TRBJ2-3; maybe TRBD1 (6 bases). The V and J ends lost 2 bases and 4 bases respectively, with 7 bases between them. Germline loops: CDR1 SQVTM, CDR2 ANQGSEA. The CDR3 runs 12 residues. The CDR3 here is CSVEWTADTQYF. The CDR3 nucleotides read TGCAGCGTTGAATGGACAGCAGATACGCAGTATTTT.

V gene TRBV5-4 combines with J gene TRBJ2-1; 8 bases align to TRBD1. The CDR3 consists of 16 residues. CDR1 and CDR2 (germline): SGHNT, YYREEE (reference sequence). J was trimmed by 2 bases and V by 3 bases; bases with no gene match: 7. CDR3 amino acids: CASSSGQGRTYNEQFF. CDR3 in DNA: TGTGCCAGCAGCTCCGGACAGGGCCGAACCTACAATGAGCAGTTCTTC.

The chain has TRBV30 and TRBJ1-5; TRBD1 matches at 7 bases. Germline-derived CDR1 and CDR2 are GTSNPN and SVGIG (reference sequence). This CDR3 contains 12 residues. The trim removed 4 bases at V and 6 bases at J, leaving 3 bases unmatched. The DNA of the CDR3 is TGTGCCTGGAACACAGGGGTTCAGCCCCAGCATTTT. Its translation is CAWNTGVQPQHF.

Only one count was recorded for this clonotype. This chain connects TRBV20-1 to TRBJ2-7; tentative D call: TRBD2 (6 bases). The CDR3 contains 12 residues. Trimming removed 6 bases at V and 6 bases at J, with 15 bases between. CDR1 and CDR2 from the germline V gene are DFQATT and SNEGSKA (reference sequence). CDR3 in DNA: TGCAGTGCCCGAGGGCAGGGAGGCGAGCAGTACTTC. Translation gives CSARGQGGEQYF.

J is TRBJ2-7 and V is TRBV2; D is possibly TRBD1 or TRBD2 (5 bases each). The germline V gene has CDR1 SNHLY and CDR2 FYNNEI. Trimming removed 6 bases from V and 0 bases from J, with 12 bases in between. The CDR3 sequence is 14 residues long. CDR3 in DNA: TGTGCCAGCAGCACCGGGACCAACTCCTACGAGCAGTACTTC. It translates to CASSTGTNSYEQYF.

The rearrangement joins TRBV20-1 to TRBJ2-7; a possible D gene is TRBD2 (5 bases). This CDR3 comprises 15 residues. The V gene's germline CDR1 is DFQATT and CDR2 SNEGSKA (reference sequence). Between the trimmed V and J ends, which lost 3 bases and 1 base, there was a span of 16 bases. CDR3 nucleotides: TGCAGTGCTAGGACGCAGCCGGGATCGTCCTACGAGCAGTACTTC. Its translation is CSARTQPGSSYEQYF.

CDR3 in amino acids: CASGLTGGEQFF. The CDR3 bases are TGTGCTAGTGGTTTGACGGGAGGTGAGCAGTTCTTC. The V call is TRBV12-5, the J call TRBJ2-1; 7 bases are shared with TRBD2. Trimming at V came to 2 bases and at J to 9 bases, leaving 1 base not matched to a gene. The germline V gene encodes CDR1 LGHNT and CDR2 FRNRAP. The CDR3 has 12 amino acids.

This sequence joins TRBV9 and TRBJ2-7; D may be TRBD1 (6 bases). The CDR3 consists of 16 residues. V lost 0 bases, J lost 7 bases, and 20 bases lay in between. The germline gives CDR1 SGDLS, CDR2 YYNGEE. The CDR3 region has the DNA TGTGCCAGCAGCGTAGATCCCGGGACACTAGTGGCTGAGCAGTACTTC. Residues: CASSVDPGTLVAEQYF. Looking up the rest from reference TRBV9 and TRBJ2-7 gives the full variable domain: DSGVTQTPKHLITATGQRVTLRCSPRSGDLSVYWYQQSLDQGLQFLIQYYNGEERAKGNILERFSAQQFPDLHSELNLSSLELGDSALYFCASSVDPGTLVAEQYFGPGTRLTVT.

The rearrangement links TRBV5-4 to TRBJ2-7, with 10 nucleotides matching TRBD2. The CDR3 runs 14 residues. Germline V gene data show CDR1 as SGHNT and CDR2 as YYREEE (reference sequence). V lost 3 bases, J lost 3 bases, and 3 bases stayed unmatched. CDR3 sequence reads: CASSSSGSLYEQYF. CDR3 DNA sequence: TGTGCCAGCAGCTCTAGCGGGAGTCTCTACGAGCAGTACTTC.

This clonotype was detected once. The chain combines TRBV25-1 with TRBJ2-3; tentative D call: TRBD2 (5 bases). CDR3 length: 12 residues. V lost 7 bases and J lost 7, with 12 bases in between. The germline V gene encodes CDR1 MGHDK and CDR2 SYGVNS. This CDR3 is CASNAGVYTQYF. CDR3 nucleotide sequence: TGTGCCAGCAATGCCGGGGTGTATACGCAGTATTTT.

The chain employs TRBV12-3 or TRBV12-4 and TRBJ1-1; 7 nucleotides match TRBD1. The V gene end was trimmed by 4 bases and the J gene end by 4 bases; junction bases not matched to a gene: 6. This CDR3 region has 14 residues. The CDR3 region is CASSSQGWGTEAFF. The CDR3 bases are TGTGCCAGCAGTTCACAGGGGTGGGGCACTGAAGCTTTCTTT.

The V gene is TRBV5-1, the J gene TRBJ2-1; D is possibly TRBD2 (5 bases). This CDR3 region has 12 residues. Germline V lookup: CDR1 SGHRS, CDR2 YFSETQ. V was clipped by 0 bases and J by 9 bases, with 7 bases between them. Written as DNA, the CDR3 is TGCGCCAGCAGCTTGGGCCGGGGTGAGCAGTTCTTC. Translating gives CASSLGRGEQFF.

The chain recombines TRBV5-4 with TRBJ2-1; D is possibly TRBD1 or TRBD2 (5 bases each). Trimming took 4 bases from V and 9 from J, leaving 17 bases between them. This CDR3 region has 14 residues. Germline V lookup: CDR1 SGHNT, CDR2 YYREEE (reference sequence). This CDR3 reads CASSGGRGAGEQFF. Here the CDR3 DNA reads TGTGCCAGCAGCGGAGGTCGGGGCGCGGGTGAGCAGTTCTTC.

The CDR3 DNA reads as TGCAGTGCTAGAGATAACAGGGACGAACTGTTTTTT. As protein: CSARDNRDELFF. This chain links TRBV20-1 with TRBJ1-4; D may be TRBD1 (6 bases). This CDR3 has 12 residues. Germline V gives CDR1 DFQATT, CDR2 SNEGSKA (reference sequence). V was cut by 0 bases and J by 12 bases, with 11 bases left in between.

The rearrangement links TRBV3-1 to TRBJ1-6, with TRBD1 matching over 10 bases. J lost 7 bases, V lost 6 bases, and 3 bases had no gene match. Germline CDR1 reads LGHDT; CDR2 reads YNNKEL (reference sequence). The CDR3 has 14 residues. Here the CDR3 reads CASRQTGGNSPLHF. The CDR3 nucleotides are TGTGCCAGCAGACAGACAGGGGGCAATTCACCCCTCCACTTT. Full variable domain (outside the CDR3, taken from reference TRBV3-1 and TRBJ1-6): DTAVSQTPKYLVTQMGNDKSIKCEQNLGHDTMYWYKQDSKKFLKIMFSYNNKELIINETVPNRFSPKSPDKAHLNLHINSLELGDSAVYFCASRQTGGNSPLHFGNGTRLTVT.

The chain carries TRBV4-1 and TRBJ2-1; 7 bases are a match to TRBD2. CDR1 is MGHRA, CDR2 YSYEKL, per germline. This CDR3 is 14 amino acids long. J lost 3 bases, V lost 7 bases, and 6 bases had no gene match. The CDR3 DNA reads as TGCGCCAGCAAACTGGGGGGGAACTACAATGAGCAGTTCTTC. It specifies CASKLGGNYNEQFF.

This chain joins TRBV30 and TRBJ2-7; TRBD1 matches 8 bases. Germline V gene lookup returns CDR1 GTSNPN and CDR2 SVGIG (reference sequence). Unmatched junction bases numbered 11, after V lost 4 bases and J lost 12 bases. CDR3 length: 12 residues. The chain's CDR3 is CAWTLSTGVAYF. The CDR3 DNA follows: TGTGCCTGGACCCTATCGACAGGGGTTGCGTACTTC.

The rearrangement uses TRBV20-1 and TRBJ1-5, with D uncertain. CDR1 and CDR2 from the germline V gene are DFQATT and SNEGSKA (reference sequence). Trimming shortened V by 6 bases and J by 1 base, and 13 bases separated the two germline ends. The CDR3 is 14 amino acids. CDR3 in amino acids: CSAPPGGSNQPQHF. As DNA, the CDR3 is TGCAGTGCCCCCCCTGGAGGGAGCAATCAGCCCCAGCATTTT.

The V call is TRBV20-1, the J call TRBJ1-1, with a possible D match to TRBD1 (6 bases). Trimming removed 2 bases from V and 0 bases from J, with 13 bases in between. The germline V gene encodes CDR1 DFQATT and CDR2 SNEGSKA (reference sequence). This CDR3 is 15 amino acids long. CDR3 sequence (DNA): TGCAGTGCTAGACCGCCAGGGGCCATGAACACTGAAGCTTTCTTT. Protein sequence: CSARPPGAMNTEAFF.

V and J are TRBV29-1 and TRBJ2-1; 10 bases align to TRBD2. The ends lost 6 bases at V and 5 bases at J; junction bases unmatched: 7. The CDR3 length is 14 residues. Germline V CDR1 and CDR2: SQVTM, ANQGSEA. Written as DNA, the CDR3 is TGCAGCGTACGAGCGGGAGGGCCGCACAATGAGCAGTTCTTC. Its translation: CSVRAGGPHNEQFF.

This clonotype was seen only once. This chain connects TRBV14 to TRBJ2-1; D is undetermined. Germline V gives CDR1 SGHDN, CDR2 FVKESK. Trimming removed 0 bases from V and 4 bases from J, with 10 bases in between. CDR3 length: 15 residues. The CDR3 coding sequence is TGTGCCAGCAGCCAAGATCTTTTAGTATACAATGAGCAGTTCTTC. As protein: CASSQDLLVYNEQFF.

A single count supports this clonotype. CDR3 DNA sequence: TGTGCCTGGATCAGGGGGTCCACAGATACGCAGTATTTT. Encoded protein: CAWIRGSTDTQYF. The V gene is TRBV30, the J gene TRBJ2-3, with 7 nucleotides matching TRBD1. CDR1 is GTSNPN and CDR2 is SVGIG in the germline V gene (reference sequence). J was trimmed by 2 bases and V by 4 bases; bases with no gene match: 3. The CDR3 loop spans 13 amino acids.